The 22 T cell receptor beta chains presented below share a single source sample, sequenced in a study of regulatory T cells in long-lasting Graves disease. As to time point: persistent/refractory GD, antithyroid drugs over 5 years with positive TRAb. Making the TCR library involved RNA that had been extracted from PBMCs. Building the TCR beta libraries relied on iRepertoire HTBI primers, and CDR3 regions underwent Arm-PCR. TCRdb re-analysed the multiplex PCR reads in MiXCR, keeping a single row per CDR3 protein. This sample has under 350,000 distinct CDR3 sequences; 20% to 25% occur once, and the top ten carry roughly 50%. Source: peripheral blood mononuclear cells (PBMCs), taken when the disease was refractory, from a patient treated with antithyroid drugs. The receptors derive from a female donor with Graves disease.

This clonotype was picked up a small number of times. The CDR3: CASTIRGGSPYEQYF. In DNA, the CDR3 is TGTGCCAGCACCATACGGGGAGGGTCCCCCTACGAGCAGTACTTC. This chain connects TRBV28 to TRBJ2-7; 7 bases match TRBD2. CDR3 size: 15 residues. Germline lookup yields CDR1 MDHEN and CDR2 SYDVKM. The V segment lost 7 bases and the J segment 2 bases; nucleotides outside the gene matches: 11.

The genes are TRBV10-2 and TRBJ1-1; 7 nucleotides agree with TRBD1. The length of the CDR3 is 14 residues. Germline V gives CDR1 WSHSY, CDR2 SAAADI. V shed 6 bases and J 3 bases; nucleotides not matched to a gene: 7. In nucleotides, the CDR3 is TGCGCCAGCAGGGCGCAGGGGGACGACACTGAAGCTTTCTTT. This translates into CASRAQGDDTEAFF.

This chain joins TRBV6-5 and TRBJ1-3; D unclear. CDR3 length: 14 residues. V shed 1 base and J shed 0 bases, with 4 bases lying between them. Germline lookup yields CDR1 MNHEY and CDR2 SVGAGI. The chain's CDR3 is CASSYYPSGNTIYF. The CDR3 region has the DNA TGTGCCAGCAGTTACTACCCCTCTGGAAACACCATATATTTT.

The chain combines TRBV6-5 with TRBJ1-6; tentatively, D is TRBD1 (5 bases). Germline assignment: CDR1 MNHEY and CDR2 SVGAGI. The CDR3 has 16 residues. Trimming left V 4 bases short and J 10 bases short, with 20 bases between. Here the CDR3 reads CASSFKRGGFGSPLHF. The DNA of the CDR3 is TGTGCCAGCAGTTTTAAAAGGGGCGGGTTTGGGTCACCCCTCCACTTT.

The CDR3: CSANPLAVYNEQFF. The CDR3 DNA reads TGCAGTGCCAACCCGCTAGCGGTGTACAATGAGCAGTTCTTC. The rearrangement joins TRBV20-1 to TRBJ2-1; 7 positions agree with TRBD2. Germline values: CDR1 DFQATT, CDR2 SNEGSKA (reference sequence). V dropped 6 bases and J dropped 4; count of bases not matched to a gene: 9. CDR3 length equals 14 residues.

The sample holds many counts of this clonotype. The chain joins TRBV6-1 to TRBJ1-2; D not resolved. Trimming took off 7 bases at V and 2 bases at J, with 8 bases between the two ends. The CDR3 sequence is 12 residues long. Germline V gene sequence: CDR1 MNHNS, CDR2 SASEGT. The CDR3 nucleotides read TGTGCCAGCATAGTCCGCAACTATGGCTACACCTTC. As protein: CASIVRNYGYTF.

The chain joins TRBV20-1 to TRBJ2-1; the D is unclear. CDR1 is DFQATT, CDR2 SNEGSKA, per germline (reference sequence). The CDR3 contains 14 residues. With 4 bases removed from V and 5 bases from J, the gap between germline ends came to 15 bases. As DNA, the CDR3 is TGCAGTGCTAATTCCCCTGGTGACAACAATGAGCAGTTCTTC. Amino acid sequence: CSANSPGDNNEQFF.

The chain has TRBV4-3 and TRBJ1-4, with 11 bases aligning to TRBD1. From germline, CDR1 is LGHNA and CDR2 YSLEER. With V trimmed by 2 bases and J by 4 bases, 3 bases remained unmatched. This CDR3 comprises 16 residues. The CDR3 loop reads CASSQPGQGVNEKLFF. In DNA, the CDR3 is TGCGCCAGCAGCCAACCGGGACAGGGGGTTAATGAAAAACTGTTTTTT.

This clonotype showed up many times. J is TRBJ1-6 and V is TRBV20-1; TRBD1 aligns across 10 bases. This CDR3 is built from 15 residues. Germline CDR1 reads DFQATT; CDR2 reads SNEGSKA (reference sequence). V shed 0 bases and J 8 bases; nucleotides not matched to a gene: 4. This chain's CDR3 is CSARDFGTGDSPLHF. The CDR3 DNA sequence: TGCAGTGCTAGAGATTTCGGGACAGGGGATTCACCCCTCCACTTT.

Details on this clonotype: This likely stems from a read error, as it lies one base from a far larger clone. The chain joins TRBV6-9 to TRBJ2-7; a possible D gene is TRBD2 (6 bases). Germline CDR1 MNHGY, CDR2 SVAAGI. Trimming took 4 bases from V and 0 from J, leaving 16 bases between them. This CDR3 has 16 amino acids. This CDR3 is CASSSSLSGSSYEQYF. CDR3 nucleotide sequence: TGTGCCAGCAGTTCATCCCTTAGCGGTAGCTCCTACGAGCAGTACTTC.

V gene TRBV28 combines with J gene TRBJ2-5; TRBD1 aligns across 12 bases. CDR1 is MDHEN and CDR2 is SYDVKM in the germline V gene. The CDR3 is 16 amino acids. Germline trimming cut 4 bases from V and 5 bases from J; bases unmatched to any gene: 8. CDR3 loop: CASSSVRDRGRETQYF. The CDR3 DNA is TGTGCCAGCAGTTCCGTCCGGGACAGGGGGCGGGAGACCCAGTACTTC.

As regards this clonotype: A read error may be the cause here, since a much bigger clone is one base away. The chain joins TRBV24-1 to TRBJ2-5; unclear D gene. Germline loops: CDR1 KGHDR, CDR2 SFDVKD. V was cut by 1 base and J by 6 bases, with 2 bases left in between. The CDR3 totals 11 residues. CDR3 in DNA: TGTGCCACCAGTGATTTACAGACCCAGTACTTC. It specifies CATSDLQTQYF.

The CDR3, as DNA: TGTGCCAGCAGTTTCGCCGGGACAGGGGCGTACTACGAGCAGTACTTC. This sequence encodes CASSFAGTGAYYEQYF. The rearrangement links TRBV6-5 to TRBJ2-7, with TRBD1 identical over 10 bases. The germline V gene encodes CDR1 MNHEY and CDR2 SVGAGI. This CDR3 has 16 amino acids. The V and J ends lost 4 bases and 3 bases, in that order; junction bases with no gene match: 9.

This clonotype appeared many times. The chain employs TRBV20-1 and TRBJ2-5; 12 bases fit TRBD1. J lost 5 bases, V lost 3 bases, and 7 bases had no gene match. This CDR3 spans 15 amino acids. Germline V gene lookup returns CDR1 DFQATT and CDR2 SNEGSKA (reference sequence). The CDR3 region has the DNA TGCAGTGCTAGGGTCGGGACAGGGGGCTTGGAGACCCAGTACTTC. Amino acids: CSARVGTGGLETQYF.

Concerning this clonotype: One end of the junction varies from germline; a read error may be responsible. The chain uses TRBV7-9 and TRBJ2-7; the D gene is possibly TRBD2 (6 bases). The CDR3 contains 13 residues. Germline V lookup: CDR1 SEHNR, CDR2 FQNEAQ (reference sequence). CDR3 in amino acids: CAAGGVSSYEQYF. CDR3 nucleotide sequence: TGCGCAGCGGGCGGGGTGAGCTCCTACGAGCAGTACTTC.

The chain has TRBV7-2 and TRBJ2-7, with TRBD1 as a possible D gene (5 bases). Germline loops: CDR1 SGHTA, CDR2 FQGNSA. CDR3 length: 13 amino acids. Trimming pared 1 base from V and 6 bases from J, leaving 10 bases between. The DNA of the CDR3 is TGTGCCAGCAGCTTAGTGTCCACAGGCGAGCAGTACTTC. Translation: CASSLVSTGEQYF.

The genes are TRBV28 and TRBJ1-6, with D unclear. The CDR3 has 16 residues. CDR1 and CDR2 (germline): MDHEN, SYDVKM. The V and J ends lost 7 bases and 5 bases respectively, with 18 bases between them. CDR3 amino acids: CASISHGEMHNSPLHF. The CDR3 nucleotides are TGTGCCAGCATCTCCCATGGGGAGATGCATAATTCACCCCTCCACTTT.

This rearrangement joins TRBV4-3 to TRBJ2-7, with D hard to call. The CDR3 has 14 residues. Trimming took 1 base from V and 1 from J, leaving 8 bases between them. Germline V gene data show CDR1 as LGHNA and CDR2 as YSLEER. Written as DNA, the CDR3 is TGCGCCAGCAGCCAAGGGGTGGAGTCCTACGAGCAGTACTTC. This encodes CASSQGVESYEQYF.

This clonotype has a count of ten or more. This chain links TRBV11-2 with TRBJ2-5; 7 nucleotides match TRBD2. CDR1 and CDR2 from the germline V gene are SGHAT and FQNNGV. Germline trimming cut 0 bases from V and 1 base from J; bases unmatched to any gene: 2. The CDR3 spans 15 residues. CDR3 protein: CASSLDPSGQETQYF. DNA of the CDR3: TGTGCCAGCAGCTTAGATCCTAGCGGCCAAGAGACCCAGTACTTC.

This clonotype was counted a few times. The CDR3 loop reads CASSLGGINTEAFF. The CDR3 DNA sequence: TGTGCCAGCAGCTTAGGAGGGATTAACACTGAAGCTTTCTTT. The chain combines TRBV7-9 with TRBJ1-1; D ambiguous. Between the trimmed V and J ends, which lost 1 base and 2 bases, there was a span of 8 bases. This CDR3 has 14 residues. Germline V gene lookup returns CDR1 SEHNR and CDR2 FQNEAQ (reference sequence).

This clonotype has only a few counts. The V gene is TRBV4-2, the J gene TRBJ2-7; the D gene is possibly TRBD2 (5 bases). The CDR3 runs 13 residues. Germline loops: CDR1 LGHNA, CDR2 YNFKEQ. V lost 1 base and J 4 bases, leaving 8 bases between the germline ends. The CDR3 DNA sequence: TGTGCCAGCAGCCAAGGGACGGGATACGAGCAGTACTTC. Translation gives CASSQGTGYEQYF.

This clonotype was recorded many times. The chain couples TRBV15 to TRBJ1-1; no definite D call. Germline V gene lookup returns CDR1 LNHNV and CDR2 YYDKDF (reference sequence). The V gene lost 3 bases and the J gene lost 4 bases, with 12 bases spanning the gap. The CDR3 totals 14 residues. The CDR3 DNA reads as TGTGCCACCAGCAGGATAGTAACGGGCACTGAAGCTTTCTTT. This codes for CATSRIVTGTEAFF.